This TCR beta chain was recovered during a study of cytomegalovirus exposure and HLA in healthy donors. Study observations and caveats: The authors later found HLA-associated TCR beta chains more clonally expanded than equally common others.

PCR employed 60 Vbeta and 13 Jbeta primers. Sequencing was performed with immunoSEQ multiplex PCR; in TCRdb, only in-frame clones are kept and a portion is missing. Of about 150,000 clones listed, roughly 79% are singletons. This CDR3 has 13 residues. The trim removed 10 bases at V and 4 bases at J, leaving 5 bases unmatched. CDR1 is ENHRY and CDR2 is SYGVKD in the germline V gene. A word on this clone: The antigen remains undetermined.

The receptor's source is a man aged 18-30 years in good health and CMV-seronegative. The rearrangement joins TRBV10-3 to TRBJ2-5; the match to TRBD2 covers 11 bases. Sequencing was performed on PBMCs. The CDR3: CANSGGALETQYF. Here the CDR3 DNA reads TGTGCCAATAGCGGGGGGGCTTTAGAGACCCAGTACTTC.